These 5 T cell receptor beta chains share one sample of origin, sequenced in a study of shared clonotypes between healthy human individuals. TCRdb's table, derived via immunoSEQ multiplex PCR, lists solely in-frame clones and lacks some. The table shows some 2,400,000 clones, with approximately 94% occurring only once. The sample was naive CD4+ T cells sorted from blood. This sample's subset: CD45RA+ positively selected. These receptors came from a man between 18 and 35 years old in good health.

This chain connects TRBV11-2 to TRBJ1-5, with 9 bases aligning to TRBD1. J gave up 6 bases and V 4 bases, and 7 bases lay outside the gene matches. CDR1 and CDR2 (germline): SGHAT, FQNNGV. The CDR3 has 15 residues. CDR3: CASSSLQGAGQPQHF. Written as DNA, the CDR3 is TGTGCCAGCAGCTCCCTACAGGGGGCAGGTCAGCCCCAGCATTTT.

The CDR3 sequence is CASSVGTFFFGNEQFF. Written as DNA, the CDR3 is TGTGCCAGCAGCGTAGGGACCTTTTTCTTCGGGAATGAGCAGTTCTTC. The chain couples TRBV9 to TRBJ2-1; no firm D call. CDR1 is SGDLS and CDR2 is YYNGEE in the germline V gene. Trimming took off 0 bases at V and 7 bases at J, with 17 bases between the two ends. There are 16 residues in the CDR3.

The CDR3 nucleotides read TGTGCCAGCAGCTCAGTTGGGACTAGCGGTATAGGGCAGTACTTC. It yields the protein CASSSVGTSGIGQYF. The chain links TRBV7-2 to TRBJ2-7, with TRBD2 matching over 11 bases. There are 15 residues in the CDR3. Germline assignment: CDR1 SGHTA and CDR2 FQGNSA. V trimming: 4 bases; J trimming: 9 bases; junction bases outside the gene matches: 11.

V usage is TRBV5-1 and J usage is TRBJ1-1, with a possible D match to TRBD1 (5 bases). This CDR3 region has 14 residues. The V and J ends lost 7 bases and 4 bases respectively, with 17 bases between them. CDR1 is SGHRS and CDR2 is YFSETQ in the germline V gene. Here the CDR3 reads CASSTGAWGTEAFF. In DNA, the CDR3 is TGCGCCAGCTCCACCGGGGCCTGGGGCACTGAAGCTTTCTTT.

In regard to this clone: One end of the junction varies from germline; a read error may be responsible. This CDR3 is also generated by other DNA sequences in the sample. The chain is built from TRBV6-5 and TRBJ1-1, with D maybe TRBD1 (5 bases). The germline V gene has CDR1 MNHEY and CDR2 SVGAGI. This CDR3 spans 14 amino acids. In DNA form, the CDR3 reads TGTGCTAGCAGTTACAGGTCAGGCAACACTGAAGCTTTCTTT. Its protein product is CASSYRSGNTEAFF.